The source of this T cell receptor beta chain is a study of T-cell memory formation after mild COVID-19. TCRdb reprocessed the 5' RACE reads with MiXCR, giving one entry per CDR3 protein. Of some 310,000 distinct CDR3 sequences in the sample, 20% to 25% were seen once. This clonotype was found a few times. Its specificity is not known. J gave up 3 bases and V 4 bases, and 1 base lay outside the gene matches. The CDR3 extends over 13 amino acids. Study-level findings and limits: Whereas later expanders leaned CD4+, clones contracting day 15 to 85 showed a balanced CD4/CD8 makeup. Mostly located in CM and EM were contracting CD4+ clones, with contracting CD8+ clones located in EMRA. Day 37-peaking second-wave clones had unconfirmed SARS-CoV-2 specificity.

Sequenced sample: PBMCs or a T cell subset sorted from them (not recorded which). The rearrangement joins TRBV12-3 or TRBV12-4 to TRBJ2-7, with 9 positions matching TRBD1. This clonotype was sampled from a man between 18 and 29 years old who had mild COVID-19 (a few samples of this study predate the infection). Cell type and time point are not known. The CDR3 sequence is CASSWTGVYEQYF. The CDR3, as DNA: TGTGCCAGCAGTTGGACAGGGGTCTACGAGCAGTACTTC.